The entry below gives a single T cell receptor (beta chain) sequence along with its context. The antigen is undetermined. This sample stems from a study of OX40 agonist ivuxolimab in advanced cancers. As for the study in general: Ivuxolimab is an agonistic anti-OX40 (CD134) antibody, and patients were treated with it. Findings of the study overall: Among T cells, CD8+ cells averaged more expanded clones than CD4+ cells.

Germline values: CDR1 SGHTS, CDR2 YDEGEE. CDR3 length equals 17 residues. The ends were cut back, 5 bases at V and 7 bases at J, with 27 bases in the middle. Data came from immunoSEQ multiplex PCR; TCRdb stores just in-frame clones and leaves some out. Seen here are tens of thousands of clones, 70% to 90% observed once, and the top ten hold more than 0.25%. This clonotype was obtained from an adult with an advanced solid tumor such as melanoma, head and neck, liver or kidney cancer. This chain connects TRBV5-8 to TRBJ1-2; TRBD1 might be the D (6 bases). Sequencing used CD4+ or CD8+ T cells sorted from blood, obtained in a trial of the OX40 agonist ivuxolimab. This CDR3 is CASSSVGALPLSFGYTF. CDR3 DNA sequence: TGTGCCAGCAGTTCTGTGGGGGCGCTGCCTCTATCTTTTGGCTACACCTTC.